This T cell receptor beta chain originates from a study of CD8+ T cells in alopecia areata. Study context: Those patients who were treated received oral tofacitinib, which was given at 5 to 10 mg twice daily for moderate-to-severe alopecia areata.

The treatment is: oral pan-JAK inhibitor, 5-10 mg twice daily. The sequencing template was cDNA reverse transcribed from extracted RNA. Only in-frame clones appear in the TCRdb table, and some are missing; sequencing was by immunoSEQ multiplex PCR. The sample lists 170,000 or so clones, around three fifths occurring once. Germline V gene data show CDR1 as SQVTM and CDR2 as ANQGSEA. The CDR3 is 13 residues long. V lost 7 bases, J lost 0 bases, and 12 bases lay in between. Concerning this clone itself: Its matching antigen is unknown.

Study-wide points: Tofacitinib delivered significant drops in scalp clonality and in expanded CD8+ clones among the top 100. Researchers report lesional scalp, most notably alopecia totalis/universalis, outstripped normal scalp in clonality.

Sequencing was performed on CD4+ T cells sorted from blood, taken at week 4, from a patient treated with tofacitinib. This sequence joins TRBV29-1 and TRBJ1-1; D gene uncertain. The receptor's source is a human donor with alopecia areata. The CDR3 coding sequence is TGCAGCGCTGGATTACACCTGAACACTGAAGCTTTCTTT. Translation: CSAGLHLNTEAFF.